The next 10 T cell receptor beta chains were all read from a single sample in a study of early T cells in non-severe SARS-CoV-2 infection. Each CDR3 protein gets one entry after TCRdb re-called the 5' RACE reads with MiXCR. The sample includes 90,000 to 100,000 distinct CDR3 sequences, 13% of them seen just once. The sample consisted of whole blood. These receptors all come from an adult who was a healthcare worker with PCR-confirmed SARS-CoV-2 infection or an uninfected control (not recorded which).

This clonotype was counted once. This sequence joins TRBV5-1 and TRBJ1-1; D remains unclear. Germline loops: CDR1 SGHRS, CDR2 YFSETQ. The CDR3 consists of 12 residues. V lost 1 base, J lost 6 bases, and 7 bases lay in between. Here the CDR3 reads CASSLTTSEAFF. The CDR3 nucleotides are TGCGCCAGCAGCTTGACAACATCTGAAGCTTTCTTT.

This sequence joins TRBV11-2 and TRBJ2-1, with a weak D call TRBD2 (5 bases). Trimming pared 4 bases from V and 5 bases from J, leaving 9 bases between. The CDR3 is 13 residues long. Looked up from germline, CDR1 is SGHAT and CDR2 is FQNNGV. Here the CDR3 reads CASSSGLDNEQFF. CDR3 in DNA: TGTGCCAGCAGCTCTGGACTCGACAATGAGCAGTTCTTC.

CDR3 amino acids: CASSPERGSTRKFF. CDR3 nucleotides: TGTGCCAGCTCCCCAGAGCGGGGGTCCACCCGAAAGTTCTTC. The chain employs TRBV18 and TRBJ2-1; TRBD2 agrees at 8 bases. V gave up 6 bases and J gave up 14 bases; unmatched junction bases: 15. The germline gives CDR1 KGHSH, CDR2 LQKENI. The CDR3 totals 14 residues.

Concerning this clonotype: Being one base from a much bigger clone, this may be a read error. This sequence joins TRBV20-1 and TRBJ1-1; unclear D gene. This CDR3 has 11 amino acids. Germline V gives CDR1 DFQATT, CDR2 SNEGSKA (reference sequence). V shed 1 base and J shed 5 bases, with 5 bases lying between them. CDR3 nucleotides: TGCAGTGCTAGAGGTTTGACTGAAGCTTTCTTT. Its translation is CSARGLTEAFF.

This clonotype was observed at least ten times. The CDR3 loop reads CASSGGRGGEKLFF. The CDR3, as DNA: TGTGCCAGCAGCGGCGGCCGTGGTGGTGAAAAACTGTTTTTT. The chain carries TRBV7-9 and TRBJ1-4, with D unclear. Trimming shortened V by 5 bases and J by 7 bases, and 14 bases separated the two germline ends. The CDR3 covers 14 residues. Germline V gene data show CDR1 as SEHNR and CDR2 as FQNEAQ (reference sequence).

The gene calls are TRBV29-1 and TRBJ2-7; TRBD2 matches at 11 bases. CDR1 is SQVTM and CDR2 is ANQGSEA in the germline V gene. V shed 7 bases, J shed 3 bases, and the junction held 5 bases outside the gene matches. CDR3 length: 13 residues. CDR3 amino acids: CSATSGGLYEQYF. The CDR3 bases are TGCAGCGCTACTAGCGGGGGCCTCTACGAGCAGTACTTC.

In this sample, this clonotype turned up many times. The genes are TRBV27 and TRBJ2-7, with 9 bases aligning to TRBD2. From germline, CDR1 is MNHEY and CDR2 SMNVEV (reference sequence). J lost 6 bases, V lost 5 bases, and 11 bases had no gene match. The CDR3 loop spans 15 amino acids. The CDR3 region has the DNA TGTGCCAGCAGTCGTATAGCGGGGGTGGGATCCGAGCAGTACTTC. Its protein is CASSRIAGVGSEQYF.

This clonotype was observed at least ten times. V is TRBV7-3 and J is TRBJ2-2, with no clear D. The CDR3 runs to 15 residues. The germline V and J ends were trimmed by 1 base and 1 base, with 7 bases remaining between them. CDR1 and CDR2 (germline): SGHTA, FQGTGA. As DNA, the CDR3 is TGTGCCAGCAGCTTAAGTGGTAGGAACACCGGGGAGCTGTTTTTT. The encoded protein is CASSLSGRNTGELFF.

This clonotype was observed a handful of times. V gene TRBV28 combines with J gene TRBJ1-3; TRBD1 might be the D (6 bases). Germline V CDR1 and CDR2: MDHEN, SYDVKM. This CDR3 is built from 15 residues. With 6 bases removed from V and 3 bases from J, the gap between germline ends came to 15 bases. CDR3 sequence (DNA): TGTGCCAGCAGCCCACGTTACAGGGTTGGAAACACCATATATTTT. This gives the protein CASSPRYRVGNTIYF.

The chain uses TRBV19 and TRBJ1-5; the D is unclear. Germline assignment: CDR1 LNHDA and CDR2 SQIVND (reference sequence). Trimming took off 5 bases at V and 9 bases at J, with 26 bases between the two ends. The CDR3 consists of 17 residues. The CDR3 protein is CASSSARPRGERRPQHF. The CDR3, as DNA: TGTGCCAGTAGTTCCGCCAGGCCCCGTGGGGAAAGGCGGCCCCAGCATTTT.